This paragraph reports one T cell receptor (beta chain). Its cognate antigen is unknown. The sample originates from a study of CD8+ T cells in alopecia areata. Study-wide results and caveats: While tofacitinib was given, many expanded lesional clones persisted in scalp and blood. Affected scalp, especially in alopecia totalis/universalis, had a higher clonality than normal scalp did.

Treatment given: oral pan-JAK inhibitor, 5-10 mg twice daily. This CDR3 has 14 amino acids. Germline assignment: CDR1 SGHRS and CDR2 YFSETQ. Trimming took off 7 bases at V and 3 bases at J, with 17 bases between the two ends. After isolation, RNA underwent reverse transcription to generate cDNA as the sequencing template. The method was immunoSEQ multiplex PCR; TCRdb's version includes in-frame clones alone and lacks a portion of them. The sample has about 210,000 clones, approximately 72% seen once. This TCR was recovered from a human donor with alopecia areata. The V and J genes are TRBV5-1 and TRBJ2-7; D uncertain. The input for sequencing was CD4+ T cells sorted from blood, taken at approximately week 42, from a patient treated with tofacitinib. The CDR3 DNA sequence: TGCGCCAGCCGCAGTTCATCGGTTAGCTACGAGCAGTACTTC. Residues: CASRSSSVSYEQYF.